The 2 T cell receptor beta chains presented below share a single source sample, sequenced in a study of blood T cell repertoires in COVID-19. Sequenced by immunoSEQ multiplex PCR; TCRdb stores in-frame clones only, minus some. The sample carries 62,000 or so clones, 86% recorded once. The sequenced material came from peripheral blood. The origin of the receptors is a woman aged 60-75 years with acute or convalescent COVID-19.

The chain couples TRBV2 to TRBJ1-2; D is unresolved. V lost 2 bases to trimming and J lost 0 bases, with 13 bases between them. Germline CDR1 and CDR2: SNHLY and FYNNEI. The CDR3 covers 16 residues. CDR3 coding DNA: TGTGCCAGCAGTGAAATAAGCCAGGCAGCTAACTATGGCTACACCTTC. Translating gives CASSEISQAANYGYTF. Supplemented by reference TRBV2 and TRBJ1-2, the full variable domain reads EPEVTQTPSHQVTQMGQEVILRCVPISNHLYFYWYRQILGQKVEFLVSFYNNEISEKSEIFDDQFSVERPDGSNFTLKIRSTKLEDSAMYFCASSEISQAANYGYTFGSGTRLTVV.

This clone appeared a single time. The DNA for the CDR3 is TGCGCCAGCAAGGTCGGGGGAAGCACAGATACGCAGTATTTT. Amino acids: CASKVGGSTDTQYF. The chain carries TRBV5-1 and TRBJ2-3; D is possibly TRBD2 (6 bases). This CDR3 is 14 amino acids long. V dropped 6 bases and J dropped 0 bases, with 11 bases sitting between them. Germline CDR1 is SGHRS and CDR2 is YFSETQ. Full variable domain (remainder filled in from reference TRBV5-1 and TRBJ2-3): KAGVTQTPRYLIKTRGQQVTLSCSPISGHRSVSWYQQTPGQGLQFLFEYFSETQRNKGNFPGRFSGRQFSNSRSEMNVSTLELGDSALYLCASKVGGSTDTQYFGPGTRLTVL.